This T cell receptor (beta chain) appears in the sequencing data of a study of blood T cell repertoires in COVID-19. For the study at large: From the United States, Italy and Spain came samples of acute and convalescent COVID-19. PBMCs, B-cell-depleted T cells, or T cells were the source of the cDNA or gDNA that made up the material.

In the original processing: Reference gene primer amplification gave estimated nucleated cell counts. TCRdb's table, derived via immunoSEQ multiplex PCR, lists solely in-frame clones and lacks some. The DNA was the basis for D and trimming; V, J and clone size are from that table. The profile shows approximately 160,000 clones, more than 90% of them singletons. Looked up from germline, CDR1 is KGHSH and CDR2 is LQKENI. V lost 5 bases, J lost 2 bases, and 6 bases stayed unmatched. This CDR3 contains 16 residues. The chain links TRBV18 to TRBJ1-1; TRBD1 matches 12 bases. The sequence was collected from a man in his 60s with active or convalescent COVID-19. The material sequenced was peripheral blood. The CDR3 reads CASSVSGTGGNTEAFF. The CDR3 DNA reads TGTGCCAGCTCAGTCTCCGGGACAGGGGGCAACACTGAAGCTTTCTTT.